One sample yielded the 28 T cell receptor beta chains listed below, sequenced in a study of T cell responses to AZD1222 COVID-19 vaccine. Some clones are missing from TCRdb's copy, which holds only in-frame ones; the method was immunoSEQ multiplex PCR. The table shows some 54,000 clones, with around 90% occurring only once. The sequencing here drew on peripheral blood, taken on day 0 of AZD1222 vaccination. The receptors come from an adult in good health.

The chain is built from TRBV27 and TRBJ2-3; D remains unclear. The CDR3 has 14 residues. CDR1 is MNHEY and CDR2 is SMNVEV in the germline V gene (reference sequence). Trimming took 3 bases from V and 2 from J, leaving 9 bases between them. The CDR3 nucleotides read TGTGCCAGCAGTTTTGGGTTCCCCACAGATACGCAGTATTTT. The encoded protein is CASSFGFPTDTQYF.

CDR3 sequence reads: CASSTTSVTYEQYF. The CDR3 DNA reads TGCGCCAGCAGCACCACTAGCGTCACGTACGAGCAGTACTTC. V and J are TRBV5-1 and TRBJ2-7; 7 bases align to TRBD2. Trimming removed 4 bases from V and 4 bases from J; junction bases left unmatched: 8. Germline CDR1 reads SGHRS; CDR2 reads YFSETQ. This CDR3 region has 14 residues.

This chain joins TRBV7-9 and TRBJ2-7, with D tentatively TRBD2 (5 bases). The CDR3 runs 14 residues. Looked up from germline, CDR1 is SEHNR and CDR2 is FQNEAQ (reference sequence). V lost 6 bases, J lost 7 bases, and 19 bases lay in between. DNA of the CDR3: TGTGCCAGCAGGAGGGCTGAGGGCCCCCGGGAGCAGTACTTC. As protein: CASRRAEGPREQYF.

Only one count was recorded for this clone. This chain connects TRBV6-6 to TRBJ2-1; D possibly corresponds to TRBD1 (6 bases). Looked up from germline, CDR1 is MNHNY and CDR2 is SVGAGI (reference sequence). Trimming pared 5 bases from V and 0 bases from J, leaving 35 bases between. The CDR3 sequence is 23 residues long. CDR3 in DNA: TGTGCCAGCAGTCCCAAACAAACGTATAGGCCAGGGGCTTTTGGGGGCTCCTACAATGAGCAGTTCTTC. This sequence encodes CASSPKQTYRPGAFGGSYNEQFF.

The rearrangement links TRBV5-1 to TRBJ2-7; weak D call: TRBD1 (6 bases). The CDR3 is 14 amino acids. The germline V gene has CDR1 SGHRS and CDR2 YFSETQ. V was pared by 4 bases and J by 0 bases, with 11 bases between. The CDR3, as DNA: TGCGCCAGCAGCGCGGCGGACAGCTCCTACGAGCAGTACTTC. Its protein product is CASSAADSSYEQYF.

This clone was observed a few times. The sample holds other DNA sequences that translate to the same CDR3. This chain links TRBV14 with TRBJ2-2; D not resolved. Trimming took off 2 bases at V and 6 bases at J, with 4 bases between the two ends. CDR3 length equals 12 residues. From germline, CDR1 is SGHDN and CDR2 FVKESK. As DNA, the CDR3 is TGTGCCAGCAGCCAAAGGCCCGGGGAGCTGTTTTTT. Amino acid sequence: CASSQRPGELFF.

The rearrangement uses TRBV6-5 and TRBJ1-1; the match to TRBD1 covers 8 bases. The CDR3 consists of 12 residues. The ends lost 6 bases at V and 6 bases at J; junction bases unmatched: 3. Germline CDR1 reads MNHEY; CDR2 reads SVGAGI. As DNA, the CDR3 is TGTGCCAGCAGGCAGGGGGCCGCTGAAGCTTTCTTT. Translation: CASRQGAAEAFF.

The rearrangement uses TRBV28 and TRBJ2-1; TRBD2 is a possible D gene (5 bases). V lost 2 bases to trimming and J lost 0 bases, with 17 bases between them. The germline V gene has CDR1 MDHEN and CDR2 SYDVKM. The CDR3 spans 18 residues. The CDR3 sequence: CASSLATLGAGSYNEQFF. The CDR3 DNA follows: TGTGCCAGCAGTTTAGCCACCTTGGGCGCGGGCTCCTACAATGAGCAGTTCTTC.

The chain joins TRBV10-3 to TRBJ2-5, with D perhaps TRBD2 (6 bases). The germline gives CDR1 ENHRY, CDR2 SYGVKD. The CDR3 covers 16 residues. V gave up 0 bases and J gave up 4 bases, with 15 bases separating them. CDR3 DNA: TGTGCCATCAGTGAGTCAAAAGGCGGAGGGGCAGAGACCCAGTACTTC. It encodes CAISESKGGGAETQYF.

This clone showed up just a few times. The rearrangement joins TRBV9 to TRBJ2-1; a weak D match, TRBD1 (5 bases). Trimming took 2 bases from V and 5 from J, leaving 11 bases between them. The CDR3 loop spans 14 amino acids. CDR1 and CDR2 from the germline V gene are SGDLS and YYNGEE. CDR3 sequence reads: CASSVLGQHNEQFF. The CDR3 nucleotides are TGTGCCAGCAGCGTTTTGGGGCAGCACAATGAGCAGTTCTTC.

V and J are TRBV30 and TRBJ2-1, with D possibly TRBD2 on 6 matching bases. The germline V gene has CDR1 GTSNPN and CDR2 SVGIG (reference sequence). The CDR3 has 15 residues. CDR3 nucleotides: TGTGCGCGGAGGGGCGGCGGGCGATCCTACAATGAGCAGTTCTTC. The encoded protein is CARRGGGRSYNEQFF.

The chain links TRBV19 to TRBJ1-5; TRBD1 might be the D (5 bases). The CDR3 spans 15 residues. Trimming took 4 bases from V and 2 from J, leaving 12 bases between them. Germline loops: CDR1 LNHDA, CDR2 SQIVND (reference sequence). The CDR3, as DNA: TGTGCCAGTAGTACAACAGGAGTCGGCAATCAGCCCCAGCATTTT. This codes for CASSTTGVGNQPQHF.

The V call is TRBV5-1, the J call TRBJ1-3; TRBD1 might be the D (6 bases). V lost 0 bases and J 2 bases, leaving 12 bases between the germline ends. CDR3 size: 16 residues. Germline V CDR1 and CDR2: SGHRS, YFSETQ. CDR3 nucleotide sequence: TGCGCCAGCAGCTTGGAACAGGGATTAACTGGAAACACCATATATTTT. Its protein product is CASSLEQGLTGNTIYF.

This clone was seen just once. The chain carries TRBV7-9 and TRBJ1-1; 7 nucleotides line up with TRBD1. This CDR3 is 15 amino acids long. V shed 5 bases and J 1 base; nucleotides not matched to a gene: 7. Germline CDR1 and CDR2: SEHNR and FQNEAQ (reference sequence). The CDR3 nucleotides are TGTGCCAGCAGCCTCGGACAGGTCGGGAACACTGAAGCTTTCTTT. Translating it yields CASSLGQVGNTEAFF.

This clone was recorded only once. V usage is TRBV19 and J usage is TRBJ1-2; 8 bases match TRBD1. With V trimmed by 4 bases and J by 3 bases, 7 bases remained unmatched. Germline lookup yields CDR1 LNHDA and CDR2 SQIVND (reference sequence). This CDR3 spans 15 amino acids. The CDR3 DNA sequence: TGTGCCAGTAGTAAACAGACAGGGGCGGACTATGGCTACACCTTC. Translated, it gives CASSKQTGADYGYTF.

The V gene is TRBV28, the J gene TRBJ1-5; no clear D. The CDR3 contains 14 residues. V was cut by 8 bases and J by 3 bases, with 14 bases left in between. Germline CDR1 and CDR2: MDHEN and SYDVKM. The CDR3 region has the DNA TGTGCCAGCCATCCTGGAGGACTCAATCAGCCCCAGCATTTT. It yields the protein CASHPGGLNQPQHF.

This chain connects TRBV28 to TRBJ2-7; D is unclear. Deletions cut 5 bases from V and 0 bases from J, with 5 bases between. The CDR3 sequence is 12 residues long. CDR1 and CDR2 from the germline V gene are MDHEN and SYDVKM. CDR3 region: CASSLYSYEQYF. Written as DNA, the CDR3 is TGTGCCAGCAGTCTCTACTCCTACGAGCAGTACTTC.

The genes are TRBV4-1 and TRBJ2-6; possibly TRBD1 or TRBD2 for D (6 bases each). Germline CDR1 reads MGHRA; CDR2 reads YSYEKL. This CDR3 has 16 residues. Trimming took off 4 bases at V and 0 bases at J, with 10 bases between the two ends. CDR3 in amino acids: CASSLGGGSGANVLTF. DNA of the CDR3: TGCGCCAGCAGCCTCGGAGGGGGCTCTGGGGCCAACGTCCTGACTTTC.

V gene TRBV3-1 (or the pseudogene TRBV3-2) combines with J gene TRBJ2-2; TRBD1 is a possible D gene (6 bases). V lost 1 base to trimming and J lost 4 bases, with 10 bases between them. Looked up from germline, CDR1 is LGHDT and CDR2 is YNNKEL (reference sequence). The CDR3 length is 15 residues. The CDR3 coding sequence is TGTGCCAGCAGCCAAGCTCCACAGGGCACCGGGGAGCTGTTTTTT. This codes for CASSQAPQGTGELFF.

The chain employs TRBV28 and TRBJ1-1; D may be TRBD1 (5 bases). The germline gives CDR1 MDHEN, CDR2 SYDVKM. Between the trimmed V and J ends, which lost 3 bases and 4 bases, there was a span of 12 bases. This CDR3 spans 14 amino acids. Here the CDR3 DNA reads TGTGCCAGCAGTTTCCCCGGGGGGGGCACTGAAGCTTTCTTT. It codes for CASSFPGGGTEAFF. Based on the CDR3 plus reference TRBV28 and TRBJ1-1, the full variable domain is DVKVTQSSRYLVKRTGEKVFLECVQDMDHENMFWYRQDPGLGLRLIYFSYDVKMKEKGDIPEGYSVSREKKERFSLILESASTNQTSMYLCASSFPGGGTEAFFGQGTRLTVV.

In its sample, this clone was seen once. J is TRBJ1-4 and V is TRBV7-9; D gene uncertain. Trimming took 5 bases from V and 0 from J, leaving 7 bases between them. CDR3 size: 14 residues. The germline V gene encodes CDR1 SEHNR and CDR2 FQNEAQ (reference sequence). This chain's CDR3 is CASSLQATNEKLFF. Here the CDR3 DNA reads TGTGCCAGCAGCCTACAAGCAACTAATGAAAAACTGTTTTTT.

This chain joins TRBV28 and TRBJ2-7; D tentatively reads TRBD1 or TRBD2 (7 bases each). The CDR3 is made up of 14 amino acids. V gave up 8 bases and J gave up 1 base, with 15 bases separating them. CDR1 MDHEN and CDR2 SYDVKM come from the germline V gene. Here the CDR3 DNA reads TGTGCCAGCGTATCAGCGGGACAGTCCTACGAGCAGTACTTC. Protein product: CASVSAGQSYEQYF. Combining the CDR3 with reference TRBV28 and TRBJ2-7 gives the whole variable domain DVKVTQSSRYLVKRTGEKVFLECVQDMDHENMFWYRQDPGLGLRLIYFSYDVKMKEKGDIPEGYSVSREKKERFSLILESASTNQTSMYLCASVSAGQSYEQYFGPGTRLTVT.

This chain joins TRBV19 and TRBJ2-1, with TRBD2 matching over 7 bases. In germline, CDR1 is LNHDA, CDR2 SQIVND (reference sequence). This CDR3 comprises 17 residues. The V segment lost 2 bases and the J segment 0 bases; nucleotides outside the gene matches: 7. The CDR3 DNA reads as TGTGCCAGTAGTATATTTTCTAGCGGCAGCTCCTACAATGAGCAGTTCTTC. The encoded protein is CASSIFSSGSSYNEQFF.

The chain links TRBV27 to TRBJ2-1; D not resolved. V gave up 0 bases and J gave up 8 bases, with 14 bases separating them. Germline lookup yields CDR1 MNHEY and CDR2 SMNVEV (reference sequence). The CDR3 totals 15 residues. The DNA of the CDR3 is TGTGCCAGCAGTTTATCCGTCCGGGCCCTGGATGAGCAGTTCTTC. It encodes CASSLSVRALDEQFF.

The sample holds a few counts of this clone. This sequence joins TRBV7-9 and TRBJ1-5, with D unresolved. V was clipped by 5 bases and J by 4 bases, with 6 bases between them. Looked up from germline, CDR1 is SEHNR and CDR2 is FQNEAQ (reference sequence). CDR3 size: 12 residues. CDR3 DNA: TGTGCCAGCAGCCCAGAGAATCAGCCCCAGCATTTT. This sequence encodes CASSPENQPQHF.

The chain couples TRBV19 to TRBJ2-7, with TRBD2 matching 8 bases. This CDR3 region has 14 residues. The trim removed 5 bases at V and 4 bases at J, leaving 7 bases unmatched. CDR1 and CDR2 from the germline V gene are LNHDA and SQIVND (reference sequence). The CDR3 DNA reads as TGTGCCAGTAGTTCCAGCGGGAGAACGTACGAGCAGTACTTC. This codes for CASSSSGRTYEQYF.

The count of this clone is one. This chain connects TRBV7-9 to TRBJ1-5; D not certain. Per the germline V gene, CDR1 is SEHNR and CDR2 is FQNEAQ (reference sequence). V lost 5 bases to trimming and J lost 2 bases, with 10 bases between them. There are 14 residues in the CDR3. In DNA form, the CDR3 reads TGTGCCAGCAGCGAGACCCAGGGCAATCAGCCCCAGCATTTT. It is translated as CASSETQGNQPQHF.

The V and J genes are TRBV4-1 and TRBJ2-7; D is undetermined. This CDR3 spans 14 amino acids. Germline CDR1 reads MGHRA; CDR2 reads YSYEKL. V was shortened by 1 base and J by 7 bases, with 14 bases between the two germline ends. CDR3 sequence reads: CASSQVQPTSEQYF. Here the CDR3 DNA reads TGCGCCAGCAGCCAAGTACAACCTACGAGTGAGCAGTACTTC.